This paragraph reports one TCR beta chain. Antigen unknown. The sample belongs to a study of T cell responses to AZD1222 COVID-19 vaccine. Study-level findings and limits: Repertoires were obtained only post-peak T cell response.

The CDR3 is 13 amino acids. The V end lost 5 bases, the J end lost 2 bases, and 9 bases lay between the germline ends. CDR1 and CDR2 (germline): MNHEY, SVGAGI. TCRdb's copy holds only in-frame clones and misses some; the assay was immunoSEQ multiplex PCR. The table records 70,000 or so clones, approximately 83% of them present only once. The starting material was peripheral blood, obtained 28 days after the second AZD1222 dose. The TCR sequence derives from an adult who received the AZD1222 COVID-19 vaccine. The gene calls are TRBV6-5 and TRBJ1-2, with D hard to call. The CDR3 region has the DNA TGTGCCAGCAGTCCCAGCAGAAACTATGGCTACACCTTC. Residues: CASSPSRNYGYTF.